These T cell receptor beta chains were read from a single sample in a study of blood T cell repertoires in COVID-19. The table came from immunoSEQ multiplex PCR; TCRdb's copy has only in-frame clones and leaves some out. The data hold about 110,000 clones, with about four fifths observed a single time. Sequenced input: peripheral blood. These receptors came from a woman aged 60-75 years with acute or convalescent COVID-19. CDR3s include the opening cysteine and the closing phenylalanine or tryptophan. The D gene is left open where the match is weak. Size is omitted from some rows. Given values are once, few, many or a class for expanded clones.

d_call,j_call,v_call,clone_size,cdr3_nt,cdr3_aa
NA,TRBJ1-2,TRBV11-3,NA,TGTGCCAGCAGCTTAGATGCACAGGGCTATGGCTACACCTTC,CASSLDAQGYGYTF
TRBD1,TRBJ2-7,TRBV3-1/TRBV3-2,NA,TGTGCCAGCAGCCGGGGGACAGTCGTAGTAGAGCAGTACTTC,CASSRGTVVVEQYF
NA,TRBJ1-3,TRBV6-5,NA,TGTGCCAGCAGTTACTCTTTCGGGAGCTCTGGAAACACCATATATTTT,CASSYSFGSSGNTIYF
NA,TRBJ1-1,TRBV5-1,NA,TGCGCCAGCAGCTTGGGGGGACAGAACACTGAAGCTTTCTTT,CASSLGGQNTEAFF
NA,TRBJ1-1,TRBV3-1/TRBV3-2,few,TGTGCCAGCAGCCAAGGGTTTCGGGAAGCTTTCTTT,CASSQGFREAFF
NA,TRBJ2-7,TRBV5-1,NA,TGCGCCAGCAGCTTAGGAGGGAGCTCCTACGAGCAGTACTTC,CASSLGGSSYEQYF
TRBD1,TRBJ1-4,TRBV11-2,NA,TGTGCCAGCAGCTCACAGGGGGTGGGTGAAAAACTGTTTTTT,CASSSQGVGEKLFF
TRBD1,TRBJ1-2,TRBV15,NA,TGTGCCACCAGCACAGAGCTGGGACAGGGAGGAGTGGGCTACACCTTC,CATSTELGQGGVGYTF
NA,TRBJ2-3,TRBV5-1,NA,TGCGCCAGCAGCCTAGGACAGAGCGGGAATACGCAGTATTTT,CASSLGQSGNTQYF
TRBD2,TRBJ2-7,TRBV5-1,few,TGCGCCAGCAGAACCGGGACTAGCGGGGGCTACGAGCAGTACTTC,CASRTGTSGGYEQYF
NA,TRBJ2-5,TRBV9,NA,TGTGCCAGCAGCGTAGGTGGGACTTTCGAGACCCAGTACTTC,CASSVGGTFETQYF
NA,TRBJ1-3,TRBV6-5,NA,TGTGCCAGCAGGCAACAGTTTTCTGGAAACACCATATATTTT,CASRQQFSGNTIYF
TRBD2,TRBJ2-3,TRBV7-6,NA,TGTGCCAGCAGCTCCCCCGGGGGGATTCGGCACCCAGATACGCAGTATTTT,CASSSPGGIRHPDTQYF
TRBD1,TRBJ1-6,TRBV6-6,NA,TGTGCCAGCGCCCCACCGGGACAGATGAATTCACCCCTCCACTTT,CASAPPGQMNSPLHF
NA,TRBJ2-3,TRBV11-2,NA,TGTGCCAGCAGCTTAGATCCGTCTCCTAGCACAGATACGCAGTATTTT,CASSLDPSPSTDTQYF